This TCR beta chain derives from a study of T cell responses to AZD1222 COVID-19 vaccine. Looked up from germline, CDR1 is MGHRA and CDR2 is YSYEKL. The V and J ends lost 2 bases and 0 bases, in that order; junction bases with no gene match: 3. The CDR3 is 15 amino acids. Only in-frame clones appear in the TCRdb table, and some are missing; sequencing was by immunoSEQ multiplex PCR. The sample carries approximately 150,000 clones, 92% recorded once. The source material was peripheral blood, sampled 28 days after the second AZD1222 dose. This chain links TRBV4-1 with TRBJ1-2; 7 nucleotides agree with TRBD1. The clonotype comes from an adult who received the AZD1222 COVID-19 vaccine. The CDR3 bases are TGCGCCAGCAGCCAACCGGGACAGACTAACTATGGCTACACCTTC. This codes for CASSQPGQTNYGYTF.